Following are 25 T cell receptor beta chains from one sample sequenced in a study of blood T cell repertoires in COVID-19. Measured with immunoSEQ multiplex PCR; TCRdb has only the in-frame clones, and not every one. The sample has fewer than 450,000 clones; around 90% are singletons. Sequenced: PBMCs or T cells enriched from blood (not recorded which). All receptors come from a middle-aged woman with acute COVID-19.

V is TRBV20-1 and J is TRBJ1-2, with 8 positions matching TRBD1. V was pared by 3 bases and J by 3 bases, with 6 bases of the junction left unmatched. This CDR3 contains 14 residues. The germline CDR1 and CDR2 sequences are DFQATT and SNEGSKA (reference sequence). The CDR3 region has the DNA TGCAGTGCTAGTACAGGGGGGATGGACTATGGCTACACCTTC. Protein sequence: CSASTGGMDYGYTF.

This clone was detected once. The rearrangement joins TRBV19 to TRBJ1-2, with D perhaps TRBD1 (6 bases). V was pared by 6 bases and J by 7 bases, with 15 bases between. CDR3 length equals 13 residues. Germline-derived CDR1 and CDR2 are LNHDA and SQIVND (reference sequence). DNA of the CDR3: TGTGCCAGTAGCTCAACAGGGAGAATTGGCTACACCTTC. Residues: CASSSTGRIGYTF.

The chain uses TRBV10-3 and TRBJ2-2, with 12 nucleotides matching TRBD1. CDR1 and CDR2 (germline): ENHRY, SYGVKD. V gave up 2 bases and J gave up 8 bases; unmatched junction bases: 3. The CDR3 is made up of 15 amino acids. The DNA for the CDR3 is TGTGCCATCAGTGAGCGGGACAGGGGGCAGGGGGAGCTGTTTTTT. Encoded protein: CAISERDRGQGELFF.

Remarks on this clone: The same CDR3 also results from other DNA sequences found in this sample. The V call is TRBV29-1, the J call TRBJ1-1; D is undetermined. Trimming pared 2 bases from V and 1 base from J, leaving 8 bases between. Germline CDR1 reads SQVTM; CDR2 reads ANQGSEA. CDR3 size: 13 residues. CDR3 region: CSVETAENTEAFF. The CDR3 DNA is TGCAGCGTTGAAACGGCGGAGAACACTGAAGCTTTCTTT. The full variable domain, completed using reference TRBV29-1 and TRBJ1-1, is SAVISQKPSRDICQRGTSLTIQCQVDSQVTMMFWYRQQPGQSLTLIATANQGSEATYESGFVIDKFPISRPNLTFSTLTVSNMSPEDSSIYLCSVETAENTEAFFGQGTRLTVV.

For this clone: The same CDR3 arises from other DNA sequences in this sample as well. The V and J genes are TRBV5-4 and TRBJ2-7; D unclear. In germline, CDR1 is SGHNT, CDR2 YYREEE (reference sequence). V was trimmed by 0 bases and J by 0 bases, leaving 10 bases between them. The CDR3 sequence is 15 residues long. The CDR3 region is CASSLAGQSSYEQYF. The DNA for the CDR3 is TGTGCCAGCAGCTTGGCGGGTCAGAGCTCCTACGAGCAGTACTTC.

The CDR3 loop reads CASSFIQVAGTDTQYF. In DNA, the CDR3 is TGTGCCAGCAGCTTCATACAGGTTGCGGGCACAGATACGCAGTATTTT. This chain links TRBV5-5 with TRBJ2-3; a weak D match, TRBD1 (5 bases). This CDR3 is built from 16 residues. Trimming removed 2 bases at V and 1 base at J, with 14 bases between. CDR1 is SGHKS and CDR2 is YYEKEE in the germline V gene (reference sequence).

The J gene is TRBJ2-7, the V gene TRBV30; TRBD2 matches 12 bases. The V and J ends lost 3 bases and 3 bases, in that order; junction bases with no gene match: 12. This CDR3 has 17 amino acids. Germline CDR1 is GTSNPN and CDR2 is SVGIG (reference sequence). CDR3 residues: CAWSLLAGGRLSYEQYF. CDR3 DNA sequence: TGTGCCTGGAGCTTACTAGCGGGGGGCCGTTTGAGCTACGAGCAGTACTTC.

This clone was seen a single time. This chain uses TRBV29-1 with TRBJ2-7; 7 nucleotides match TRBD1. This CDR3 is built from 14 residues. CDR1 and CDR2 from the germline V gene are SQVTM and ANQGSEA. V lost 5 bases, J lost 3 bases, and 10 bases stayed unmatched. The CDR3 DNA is TGCAGCGTTACACCGGGACAGACCTACTACGAGCAGTACTTC. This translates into CSVTPGQTYYEQYF.

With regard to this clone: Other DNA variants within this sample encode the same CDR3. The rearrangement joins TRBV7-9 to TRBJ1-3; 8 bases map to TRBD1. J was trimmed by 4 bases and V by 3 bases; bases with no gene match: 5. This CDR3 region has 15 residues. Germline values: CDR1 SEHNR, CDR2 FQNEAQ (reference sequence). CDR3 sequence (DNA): TGTGCCAGCAGCTTTGGACAGGGAGACGGAAACACCATATATTTT. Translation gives CASSFGQGDGNTIYF.

The CDR3 bases are TGCGCCAGCAGCTTGGTCGCGCGTCAAATCTACGAGCAGTACTTC. Translation: CASSLVARQIYEQYF. V gene TRBV5-1 combines with J gene TRBJ2-7; D unresolved. In germline, CDR1 is SGHRS, CDR2 YFSETQ. This CDR3 region has 15 residues. Deletions cut 0 bases from V and 3 bases from J, with 13 bases between.

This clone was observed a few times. Written as DNA, the CDR3 is TGTGCCAGCAGTTTCGACCCGGGGGTCGCCCAAGAGACCCAGTACTTC. Translated: CASSFDPGVAQETQYF. V gene TRBV6-5 combines with J gene TRBJ2-5; weak D call: TRBD2 (6 bases). CDR1 and CDR2 (germline): MNHEY, SVGAGI. The CDR3 spans 16 residues. The ends were cut back, 4 bases at V and 1 base at J, with 16 bases in the middle.

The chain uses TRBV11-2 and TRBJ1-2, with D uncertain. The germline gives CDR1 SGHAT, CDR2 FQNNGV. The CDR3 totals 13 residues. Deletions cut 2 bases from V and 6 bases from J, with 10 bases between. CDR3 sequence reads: CASSLSPGNGYTF. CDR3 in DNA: TGTGCCAGCAGCTTATCCCCGGGAAATGGCTACACCTTC.

CDR3 in DNA: TGTGCCAGCAGCTCGGACTTTGGCGGTGAAAAACTGTTTTTT. Amino acid sequence: CASSSDFGGEKLFF. The chain carries TRBV5-8 and TRBJ1-4, with unresolved D. The V and J ends lost 3 bases and 7 bases respectively, with 13 bases between them. The CDR3 has 14 amino acids. In germline, CDR1 is SGHTS, CDR2 YDEGEE.

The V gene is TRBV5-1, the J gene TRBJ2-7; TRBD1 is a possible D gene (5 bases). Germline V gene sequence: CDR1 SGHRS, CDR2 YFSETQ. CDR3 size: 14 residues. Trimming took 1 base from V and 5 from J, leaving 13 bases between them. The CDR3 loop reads CASSLRTGNHEQYF. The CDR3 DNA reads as TGCGCCAGCAGCTTGAGAACAGGTAACCACGAGCAGTACTTC.

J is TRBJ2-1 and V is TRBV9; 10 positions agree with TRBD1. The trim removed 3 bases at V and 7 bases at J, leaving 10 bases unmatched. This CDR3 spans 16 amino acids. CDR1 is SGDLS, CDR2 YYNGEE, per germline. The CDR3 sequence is CASSADPDRGQNEQFF. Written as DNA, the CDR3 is TGTGCCAGCAGCGCCGACCCCGACAGGGGGCAAAATGAGCAGTTCTTC.

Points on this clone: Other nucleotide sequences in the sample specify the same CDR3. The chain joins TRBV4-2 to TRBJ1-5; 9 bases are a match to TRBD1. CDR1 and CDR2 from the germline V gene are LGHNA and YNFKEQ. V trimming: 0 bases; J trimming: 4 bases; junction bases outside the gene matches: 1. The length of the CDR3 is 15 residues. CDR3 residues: CASSQEDRGNQPQHF. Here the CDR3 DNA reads TGTGCCAGCAGCCAAGAAGACAGGGGGAATCAGCCCCAGCATTTT.

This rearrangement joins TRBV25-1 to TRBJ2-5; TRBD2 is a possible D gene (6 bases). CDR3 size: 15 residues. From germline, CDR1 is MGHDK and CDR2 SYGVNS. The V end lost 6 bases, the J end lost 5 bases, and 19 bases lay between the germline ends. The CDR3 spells CASSGTGRGSETQYF. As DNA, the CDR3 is TGTGCCAGCAGCGGAACGGGACGGGGGTCGGAGACCCAGTACTTC.

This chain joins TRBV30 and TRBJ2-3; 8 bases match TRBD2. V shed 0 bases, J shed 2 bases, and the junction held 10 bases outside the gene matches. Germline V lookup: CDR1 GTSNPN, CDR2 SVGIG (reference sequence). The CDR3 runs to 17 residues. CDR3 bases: TGTGCCTGGAGTGTAATGCCTAGCGGGCCGTTCACAGATACGCAGTATTTT. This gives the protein CAWSVMPSGPFTDTQYF.

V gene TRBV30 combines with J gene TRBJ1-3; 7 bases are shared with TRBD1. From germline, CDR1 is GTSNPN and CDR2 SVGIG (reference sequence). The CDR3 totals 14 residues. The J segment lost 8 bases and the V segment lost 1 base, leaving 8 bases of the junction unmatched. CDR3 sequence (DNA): TGTGCCTGGAGTGGTCTAGACAGGGCTGACACCATATATTTT. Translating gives CAWSGLDRADTIYF.

The CDR3 here is CASSKRTGYGYTF. The CDR3 DNA follows: TGTGCCAGCAGCAAAAGGACAGGCTATGGCTACACCTTC. The chain is built from TRBV6-5 and TRBJ1-2, with 7 bases that match TRBD1. The CDR3 covers 13 residues. The V segment lost 6 bases and the J segment 4 bases; nucleotides outside the gene matches: 5. CDR1 and CDR2 from the germline V gene are MNHEY and SVGAGI.

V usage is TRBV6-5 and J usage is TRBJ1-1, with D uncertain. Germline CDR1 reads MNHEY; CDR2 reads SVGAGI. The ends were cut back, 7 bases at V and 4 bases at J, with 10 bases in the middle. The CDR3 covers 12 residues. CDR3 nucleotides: TGTGCCAGCACCCGGACTGGCACTGAAGCTTTCTTT. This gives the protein CASTRTGTEAFF.

The CDR3 DNA is TGTGCCAGCTCACCACCGGGCAGGGGGCGATTGGACGGGGAGCTGTTTTTT. Protein sequence: CASSPPGRGRLDGELFF. The chain carries TRBV18 and TRBJ2-2; 8 nucleotides agree with TRBD1. Germline values: CDR1 KGHSH, CDR2 LQKENI. J gave up 7 bases and V 0 bases, and 10 bases lay outside the gene matches. The CDR3 is made up of 17 amino acids.

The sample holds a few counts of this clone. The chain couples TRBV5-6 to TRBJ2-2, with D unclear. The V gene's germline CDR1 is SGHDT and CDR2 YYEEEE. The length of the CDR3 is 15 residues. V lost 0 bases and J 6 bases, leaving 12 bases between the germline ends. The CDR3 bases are TGTGCCAGCAGCTTGGACGCTGACAACCCCGGGGAGCTGTTTTTT. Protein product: CASSLDADNPGELFF.

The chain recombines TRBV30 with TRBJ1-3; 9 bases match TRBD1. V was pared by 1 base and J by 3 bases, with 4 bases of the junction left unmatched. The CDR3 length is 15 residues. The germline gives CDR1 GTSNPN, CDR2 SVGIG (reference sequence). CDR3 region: CAWSGDRVNGNTIYF. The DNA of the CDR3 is TGTGCCTGGAGTGGGGACAGGGTGAATGGAAACACCATATATTTT.

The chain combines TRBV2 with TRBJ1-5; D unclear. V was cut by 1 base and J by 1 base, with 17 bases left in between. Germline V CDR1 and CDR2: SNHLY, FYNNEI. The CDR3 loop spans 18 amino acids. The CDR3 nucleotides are TGTGCCAGCAGTGAAGATTTACCGGGGATCGGGAGCAATCAGCCCCAGCATTTT. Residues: CASSEDLPGIGSNQPQHF.